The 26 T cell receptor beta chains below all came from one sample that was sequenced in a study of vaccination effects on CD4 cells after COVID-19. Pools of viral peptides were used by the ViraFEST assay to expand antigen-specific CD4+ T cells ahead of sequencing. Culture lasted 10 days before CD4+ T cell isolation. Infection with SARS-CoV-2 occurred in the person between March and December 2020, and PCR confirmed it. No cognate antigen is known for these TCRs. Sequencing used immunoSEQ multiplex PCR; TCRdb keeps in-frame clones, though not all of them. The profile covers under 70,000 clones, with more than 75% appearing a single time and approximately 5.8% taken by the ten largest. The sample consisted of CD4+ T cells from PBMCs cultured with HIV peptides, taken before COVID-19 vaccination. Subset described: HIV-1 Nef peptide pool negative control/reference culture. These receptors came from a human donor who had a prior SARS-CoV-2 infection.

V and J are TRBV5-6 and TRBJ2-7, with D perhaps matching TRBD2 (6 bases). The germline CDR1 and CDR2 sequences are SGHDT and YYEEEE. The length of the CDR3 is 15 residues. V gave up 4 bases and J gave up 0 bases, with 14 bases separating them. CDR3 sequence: CASSPAPSDSYEQYF. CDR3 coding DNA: TGTGCCAGCAGCCCGGCGCCTAGCGACTCCTACGAGCAGTACTTC.

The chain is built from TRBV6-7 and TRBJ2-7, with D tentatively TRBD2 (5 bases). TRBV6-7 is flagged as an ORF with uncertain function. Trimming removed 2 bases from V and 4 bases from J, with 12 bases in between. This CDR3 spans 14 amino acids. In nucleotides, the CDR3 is TGTGCCAGCAGTTACGCGGGCAGGTATTACGAGCAGTACTTC. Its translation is CASSYAGRYYEQYF.

The CDR3 DNA is TGTGCCAGCAGTTTCAGTGGGGGTCTGGGCTACACCTTC. It codes for CASSFSGGLGYTF. The chain couples TRBV12-3 or TRBV12-4 to TRBJ1-2; the D gene is possibly TRBD1 (5 bases). The V and J ends lost 3 bases and 8 bases respectively, with 13 bases between them. The CDR3 covers 13 residues.

The CDR3 sequence is CASSLYGHTNTEAFF. CDR3 in DNA: TGTGCCAGCAGCTTGTACGGGCACACGAACACTGAAGCTTTCTTT. The rearrangement uses TRBV5-5 and TRBJ1-1; no clear D. CDR3 length: 15 residues. Trimming removed 1 base at V and 1 base at J, with 11 bases between. The germline V gene has CDR1 SGHKS and CDR2 YYEKEE (reference sequence).

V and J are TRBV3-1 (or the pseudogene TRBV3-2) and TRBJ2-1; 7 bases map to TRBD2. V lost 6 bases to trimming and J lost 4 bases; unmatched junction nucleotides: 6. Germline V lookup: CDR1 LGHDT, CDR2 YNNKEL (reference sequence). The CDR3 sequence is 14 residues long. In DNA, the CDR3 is TGTGCCAGCAGTACTCTCGGGGGGTACAATGAGCAGTTCTTC. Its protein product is CASSTLGGYNEQFF.

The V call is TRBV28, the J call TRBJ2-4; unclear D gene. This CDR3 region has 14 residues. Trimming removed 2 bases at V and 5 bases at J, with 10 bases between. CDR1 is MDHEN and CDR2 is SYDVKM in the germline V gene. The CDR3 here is CASSLPLTQNIQYF. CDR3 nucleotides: TGTGCCAGCAGTTTACCACTAACACAAAACATTCAGTACTTC. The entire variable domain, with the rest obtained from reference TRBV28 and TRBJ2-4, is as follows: DVKVTQSSRYLVKRTGEKVFLECVQDMDHENMFWYRQDPGLGLRLIYFSYDVKMKEKGDIPEGYSVSREKKERFSLILESASTNQTSMYLCASSLPLTQNIQYFGAGTRLSVL.

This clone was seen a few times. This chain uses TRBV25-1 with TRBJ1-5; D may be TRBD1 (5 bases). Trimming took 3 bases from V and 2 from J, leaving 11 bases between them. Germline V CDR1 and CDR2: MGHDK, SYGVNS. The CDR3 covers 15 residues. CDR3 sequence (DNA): TGTGCCAGCAGTGAGGGGGGTAAAGGCAATCAGCCCCAGCATTTT. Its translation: CASSEGGKGNQPQHF.

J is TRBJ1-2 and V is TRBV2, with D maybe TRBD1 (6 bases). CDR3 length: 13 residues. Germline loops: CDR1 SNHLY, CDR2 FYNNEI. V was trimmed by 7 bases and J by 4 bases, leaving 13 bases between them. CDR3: CASTTGLSYGYTF. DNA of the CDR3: TGTGCCAGCACAACAGGGCTTAGCTATGGCTACACCTTC.

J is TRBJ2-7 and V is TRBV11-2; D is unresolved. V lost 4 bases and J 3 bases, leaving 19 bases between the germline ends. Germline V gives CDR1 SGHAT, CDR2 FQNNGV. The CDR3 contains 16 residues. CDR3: CASSSQLVPHYYEQYF. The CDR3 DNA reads TGTGCCAGCAGCTCTCAACTGGTCCCCCATTACTACGAGCAGTACTTC.

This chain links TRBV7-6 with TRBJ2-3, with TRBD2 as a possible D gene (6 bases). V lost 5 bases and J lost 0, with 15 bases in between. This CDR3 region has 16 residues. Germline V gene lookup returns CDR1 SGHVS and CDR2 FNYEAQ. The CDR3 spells CASSHGTGSSTDTQYF. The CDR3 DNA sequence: TGTGCCAGCAGCCACGGGACCGGGAGCAGCACAGATACGCAGTATTTT. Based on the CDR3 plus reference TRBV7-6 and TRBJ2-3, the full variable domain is GAGVSQSPRYKVTKRGQDVALRCDPISGHVSLYWYRQALGQGPEFLTYFNYEAQQDKSGLPNDRFSAERPEGSISTLTIQRTEQRDSAMYRCASSHGTGSSTDTQYFGPGTRLTVL.

The CDR3 region is CASSPPQRGTLRKDNEQFF. CDR3 DNA sequence: TGTGCCAGCTCACCACCCCAGCGGGGGACCTTGCGGAAGGACAATGAGCAGTTCTTC. The chain couples TRBV18 to TRBJ2-1, with TRBD2 matching over 8 bases. The CDR3 is 19 residues long. Germline CDR1 is KGHSH and CDR2 is LQKENI. V lost 0 bases, J lost 5 bases, and 15 bases stayed unmatched.

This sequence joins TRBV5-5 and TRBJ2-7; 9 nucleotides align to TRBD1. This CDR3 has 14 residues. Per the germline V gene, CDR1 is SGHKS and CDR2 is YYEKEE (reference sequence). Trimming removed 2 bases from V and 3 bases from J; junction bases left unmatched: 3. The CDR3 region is CASSFRQGDYEQYF. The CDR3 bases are TGTGCCAGCAGCTTCCGACAGGGGGACTACGAGCAGTACTTC.

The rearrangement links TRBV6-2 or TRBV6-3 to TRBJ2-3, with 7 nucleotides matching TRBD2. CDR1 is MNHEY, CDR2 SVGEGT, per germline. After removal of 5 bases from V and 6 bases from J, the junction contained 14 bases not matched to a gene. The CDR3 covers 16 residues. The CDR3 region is CASSHREVGRGDTQYF. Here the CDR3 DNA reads TGTGCCAGCAGTCACCGGGAGGTGGGGCGCGGGGATACGCAGTATTTT.

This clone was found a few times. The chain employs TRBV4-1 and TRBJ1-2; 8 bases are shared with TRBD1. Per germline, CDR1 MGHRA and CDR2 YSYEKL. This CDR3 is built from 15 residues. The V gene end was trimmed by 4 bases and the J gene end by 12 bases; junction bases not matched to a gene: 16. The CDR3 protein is CASSRLQGDKRFHTF. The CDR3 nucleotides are TGCGCCAGCAGCCGGCTACAGGGGGATAAGAGGTTTCACACCTTC.

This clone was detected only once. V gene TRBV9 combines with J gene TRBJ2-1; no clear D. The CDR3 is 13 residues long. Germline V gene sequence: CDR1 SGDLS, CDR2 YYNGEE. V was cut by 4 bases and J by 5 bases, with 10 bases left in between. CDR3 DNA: TGTGCCAGCAGCACTGACACCCACAATGAGCAGTTCTTC. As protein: CASSTDTHNEQFF.

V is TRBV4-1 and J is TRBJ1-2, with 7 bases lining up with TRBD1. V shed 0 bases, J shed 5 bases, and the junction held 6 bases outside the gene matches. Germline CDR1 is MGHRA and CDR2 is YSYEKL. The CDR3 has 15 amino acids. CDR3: CASSQDDREGYGYTF. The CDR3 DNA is TGCGCCAGCAGCCAAGACGACAGGGAAGGGTATGGCTACACCTTC.

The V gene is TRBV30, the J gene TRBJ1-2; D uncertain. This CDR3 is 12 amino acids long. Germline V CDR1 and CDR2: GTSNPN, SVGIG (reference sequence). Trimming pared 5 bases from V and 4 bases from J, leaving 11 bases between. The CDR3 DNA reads TGTGCCTGGTTGAGGGATTCCTATGGCTACACCTTC. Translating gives CAWLRDSYGYTF.

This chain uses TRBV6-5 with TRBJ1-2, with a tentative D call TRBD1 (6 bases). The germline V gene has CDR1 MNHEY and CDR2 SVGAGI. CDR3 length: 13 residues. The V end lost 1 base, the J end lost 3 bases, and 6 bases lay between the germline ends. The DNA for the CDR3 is TGTGCCAGCAGTTACTGGACAGACTATGGCTACACCTTC. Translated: CASSYWTDYGYTF.

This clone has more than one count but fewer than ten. The CDR3 bases are TGTGCCAGCTACGGGACGCAGTCGTCTGGGGCCAACGTCCTGACTTTC. It translates to CASYGTQSSGANVLTF. This sequence joins TRBV11-3 and TRBJ2-6; D is perhaps TRBD1 or TRBD2 (5 bases each). Germline CDR1 and CDR2: SGHNT and YENEEA. Trimming left V 8 bases short and J 1 base short, with 15 bases between. This CDR3 is built from 16 residues.

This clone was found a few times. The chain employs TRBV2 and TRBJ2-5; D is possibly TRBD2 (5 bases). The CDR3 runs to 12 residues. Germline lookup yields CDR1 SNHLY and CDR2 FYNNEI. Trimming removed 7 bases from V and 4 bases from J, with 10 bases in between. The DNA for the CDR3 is TGTGCCAGCATGGGCCGGGGAGAGACCCAGTACTTC. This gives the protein CASMGRGETQYF.

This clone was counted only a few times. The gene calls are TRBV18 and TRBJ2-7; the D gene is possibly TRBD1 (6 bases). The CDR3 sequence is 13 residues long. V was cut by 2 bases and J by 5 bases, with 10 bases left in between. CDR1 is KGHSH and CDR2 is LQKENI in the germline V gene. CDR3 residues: CASSPNRENEQYF. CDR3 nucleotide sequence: TGTGCCAGCTCACCAAACAGGGAAAACGAGCAGTACTTC.

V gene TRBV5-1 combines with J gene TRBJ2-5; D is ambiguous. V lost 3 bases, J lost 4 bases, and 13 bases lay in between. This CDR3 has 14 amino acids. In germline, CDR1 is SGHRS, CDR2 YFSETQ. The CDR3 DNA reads TGCGCCAGCAGCTCCCCGTCGGGTACAGAGACCCAGTACTTC. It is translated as CASSSPSGTETQYF.

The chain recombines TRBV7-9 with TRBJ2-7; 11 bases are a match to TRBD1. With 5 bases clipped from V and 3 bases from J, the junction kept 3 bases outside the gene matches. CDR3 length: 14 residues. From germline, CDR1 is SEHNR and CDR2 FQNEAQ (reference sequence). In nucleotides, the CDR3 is TGTGCCAGCAGCCTGGACAGGGGGCGCTACGAGCAGTACTTC. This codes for CASSLDRGRYEQYF.

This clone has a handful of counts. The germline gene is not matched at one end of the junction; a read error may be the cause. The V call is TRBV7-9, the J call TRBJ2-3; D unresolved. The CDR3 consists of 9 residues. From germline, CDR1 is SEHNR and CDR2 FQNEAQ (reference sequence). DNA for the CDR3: TGTGCCAGCAGCTTAGATCGCGATTTT. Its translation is CASSLDRDF.

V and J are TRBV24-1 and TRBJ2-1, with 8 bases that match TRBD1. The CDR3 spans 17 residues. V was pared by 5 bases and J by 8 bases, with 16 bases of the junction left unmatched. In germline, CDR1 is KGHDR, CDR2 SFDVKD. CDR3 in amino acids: CATSGPRLRGRDDEQFF. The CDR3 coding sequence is TGTGCCACCAGTGGGCCCCGGCTCAGGGGGCGCGACGATGAGCAGTTCTTC.

In DNA, the CDR3 is TGCGCCAGCAGCCAAGAGGGGACTTACAATGAGCAGTTCTTC. Amino acid sequence: CASSQEGTYNEQFF. The J gene is TRBJ2-1, the V gene TRBV4-3; tentative D call: TRBD2 (6 bases). This CDR3 comprises 14 residues. In germline, CDR1 is LGHNA, CDR2 YSLEER. The V end was cut by 0 bases, the J end by 4 bases, with 7 bases between.